This T cell receptor (beta chain) was sequenced during a study of CXCR3-negative and CXCR3-positive naive CD8 T cells (dated 2019 in TCRdb). About the study as a whole: In total, 130 million or so TRB reads were obtained, which works out to roughly 1.5 +/- 0.3 million reads per library. Diversity and physicochemical repertoire analyses were performed on about 12 donors pooled from two independent experiments. TRBV-TRBJ cluster analysis included naive subsets from a handful of donors and memory cells from 3 donors.

Taken from cysteine to phenylalanine, the CDR3 has 15 residues. No nucleotide data were recorded. The germline V gene (reference sequence) gives CDR1 as DFQATT and CDR2 as SNEGSKA. Turning to this clonotype: This clone's antigen is unknown.

Summary of the overall study and its limitations: TRBV-TRBJ usage was similar between naive CXCR3-negative and CXCR3-positive cells from the same donor, while memory cells showed distinct patterns. Comparably high repertoire diversity was found in both naive subsets, whereas much lower repertoire diversity was found in memory CD8+ T cells. Because CXCR3 expression was partially decreased after cryopreservation, freshly isolated PBMCs were used for most assays. Because surface CD5, which has been linked to self-reactivity in mice, was comparable between naive subsets, TCR interaction strength was also inferred from TRB CDR3 physicochemical properties.

For each CD8+ T cell subset, flow sorting was done in triplicate, and a few hundred thousand cells per subset went directly into RLT lysis buffer. Standard density gradient centrifugation was used to isolate peripheral blood mononuclear cells from buffy coats. Total RNA was extracted from sorted cells using an RNeasy Mini Kit. The sequencing machine was a NextSeq 550. The Human TCR Profiling Kit (MiLaboratory) was used to make UMI-labeled 5' RACE TRB cDNA libraries. cDNA synthesis used the entire amount of extracted RNA, and PCR amplification then used the entire amount of cDNA produced. Libraries were prepared in parallel using an identical number of PCR cycles. In the source study's methods: MIGEC and MiXCR extracted about 53,000 +/- 10,000 unique UMI-labeled TRB cDNA molecules per library, requiring at least two reads per UMI. On average, each library contained approximately 40,000 +/- 10,000 functional in-frame TRB CDR3 nucleotide clonotypes without stop codons. After downsampling to 5000 UMI-labeled TRB molecules per sample, diversity metrics such as normalized Shannon-Wiener and Chao1 were calculated in VDJtools. VDJtools was used to calculate clonotype-size-weighted physicochemical properties of the central five CDR3 residues, namely interaction energy, strength, volume and Kidera factor 4. TCRdb reprocessed the reads and assigns one entry to each CDR3 protein sequence, leaving out DNA. The V and J calls and clone size are TCRdb's, not the authors'. The record for this sample contains 20,000 to 25,000 distinct CDR3 sequences. The top ten hold 20% to 25% of the sample.

This TCR came from a human donor in good health. Some clones in this sample may be carry-over from other donors' samples. This sequence uses TRBV20-1 and TRBJ2-1; the D gene TCRdb calls, TRBD2, cannot be checked with no DNA. Sample: memory CD8+ T cells from blood. Interpreted using the paper, the cell subset or site label stands for: conventional CD8+ memory T cells (TMEM), sorted as controls. Here the CDR3 is given as CSAIAISGGINEQFF.